These 25 T cell receptor beta chains share one sample of origin, sequenced in a study of blood T cell repertoires in COVID-19. Repertoires were generated with immunoSEQ multiplex PCR, while TCRdb's copy carries only in-frame clones and drops some. This sample has about 210,000 clones, with about 76% found just once. The material sequenced was PBMCs or T cells enriched from blood (not recorded which). Source of these receptors: a woman aged 50 to 65 with acute COVID-19.

This chain connects TRBV7-3 to TRBJ2-1, with 9 bases lining up with TRBD1. The CDR3 totals 15 residues. CDR1 and CDR2 from the germline V gene are SGHTA and FQGTGA. V was clipped by 2 bases and J by 8 bases; unmatched bases: 7. The CDR3 protein is CASSLGRTGVDEQFF. The CDR3 DNA reads TGTGCCAGCAGCTTAGGTAGGACAGGGGTGGATGAGCAGTTCTTC.

This clone was seen many times. The chain recombines TRBV9 with TRBJ2-3, with 7 positions matching TRBD2. V gave up 5 bases and J gave up 1 base; unmatched junction bases: 1. The germline V gene encodes CDR1 SGDLS and CDR2 YYNGEE. The CDR3 totals 13 residues. The CDR3 region is CASSTSGTDTQYF. The CDR3 DNA sequence: TGTGCCAGCAGTACTAGCGGCACAGATACGCAGTATTTT.

The rearrangement uses TRBV24-1 and TRBJ2-1; 9 bases are shared with TRBD2. Trimming took 4 bases from V and 4 from J; bases not matched to a gene: 10. Germline CDR1 KGHDR, CDR2 SFDVKD. The CDR3 covers 17 residues. This CDR3 is CATSDRSQAGGYNEQFF. The CDR3 region has the DNA TGTGCCACCAGTGACCGCAGTCAGGCGGGAGGGTACAATGAGCAGTTCTTC.

The chain has TRBV2 and TRBJ2-7; 11 nucleotides align to TRBD1. With 7 bases clipped from V and 5 bases from J, the junction kept 4 bases outside the gene matches. The CDR3 is made up of 13 amino acids. Germline values: CDR1 SNHLY, CDR2 FYNNEI. This CDR3 reads CASKDRGRHEQYF. The CDR3 bases are TGTGCCAGCAAGGACAGGGGGCGGCACGAGCAGTACTTC.

The V call is TRBV6-5, the J call TRBJ1-6; D is uncertain. The germline V gene has CDR1 MNHEY and CDR2 SVGAGI. The CDR3 consists of 13 residues. Deletions cut 8 bases from V and 7 bases from J, with 12 bases between. The CDR3 sequence is CASARTGNSPLHF. DNA for the CDR3: TGTGCCAGCGCGAGAACCGGGAATTCACCCCTCCACTTT.

The chain is built from TRBV15 and TRBJ2-7; 11 bases map to TRBD2. The CDR3 sequence is 16 residues long. Germline V CDR1 and CDR2: LNHNV, YYDKDF (reference sequence). V lost 0 bases and J lost 4; bases outside the gene matches: 5. The CDR3 sequence is CATSRDLASGRYEQYF. DNA of the CDR3: TGTGCCACCAGCAGAGATTTAGCTAGCGGGAGGTACGAGCAGTACTTC.

This chain joins TRBV19 and TRBJ2-7; 9 positions match TRBD1. V gave up 3 bases and J gave up 7 bases; unmatched junction bases: 10. The CDR3 runs to 15 residues. Germline CDR1 is LNHDA and CDR2 is SQIVND (reference sequence). This CDR3 is CASSISGTGYREQYF. In DNA, the CDR3 is TGTGCCAGTAGTATCTCCGGGACAGGGTACCGGGAGCAGTACTTC.

The chain combines TRBV7-9 with TRBJ2-5, with TRBD1 matching 10 bases. The CDR3 contains 16 residues. After removal of 0 bases from V and 4 bases from J, the junction contained 5 bases not matched to a gene. In germline, CDR1 is SEHNR, CDR2 FQNEAQ (reference sequence). Here the CDR3 DNA reads TGTGCCAGCAGCTTAGCGATCGGGGACAGGGGAGAGACCCAGTACTTC. Translating it yields CASSLAIGDRGETQYF.

The V gene is TRBV7-2, the J gene TRBJ2-3; the match to TRBD2 covers 7 bases. V shed 1 base, J shed 0 bases, and the junction held 1 base outside the gene matches. The CDR3 extends over 15 amino acids. CDR1 is SGHTA and CDR2 is FQGNSA in the germline V gene. As DNA, the CDR3 is TGTGCCAGCAGCTTAGTCGGGGGGAGCACAGATACGCAGTATTTT. This codes for CASSLVGGSTDTQYF. The full variable domain, rest sourced from reference TRBV7-2 and TRBJ2-3, is GAGVSQSPSNKVTEKGKDVELRCDPISGHTALYWYRQSLGQGLEFLIYFQGNSAPDKSGLPSDRFSAERTGGSVSTLTIQRTQQEDSAVYLCASSLVGGSTDTQYFGPGTRLTVL.

Of note for this clone: At one end, the junction sequence differs from germline, possibly due to a read error. The CDR3 sequence: CASSPYVSGANSYEQYF. DNA for the CDR3: TGTGCTAGCAGCCCCTACGTTTCAGGCGCGAACTCCTACGAGCAGTACTTC. This rearrangement joins TRBV7-7 to TRBJ2-7; D unclear. The CDR3 is made up of 17 amino acids. CDR1 is SSHAT and CDR2 is FNYEAQ in the germline V gene (reference sequence).

This chain uses TRBV9 with TRBJ2-5, with 13 positions matching TRBD2. The germline CDR1 and CDR2 sequences are SGDLS and YYNGEE. The CDR3 covers 15 residues. Losses at the gene ends were 4 bases for V and 6 bases for J; bases not matched to a gene: 6. The CDR3 nucleotides read TGTGCCAGCAGCCAAACTAGCGGGGGGGCCAAGACCCAGTACTTC. Residues: CASSQTSGGAKTQYF.

V is TRBV28 and J is TRBJ1-5, with 9 bases matching TRBD1. The V gene's germline CDR1 is MDHEN and CDR2 SYDVKM. The V segment lost 3 bases and the J segment 6 bases; nucleotides outside the gene matches: 3. The CDR3 length is 14 residues. CDR3 nucleotide sequence: TGTGCCAGCAGTTTTACAGGGGGCGGTCAGCCCCAGCATTTT. Its protein product is CASSFTGGGQPQHF.

This chain uses TRBV14 with TRBJ1-2, with a possible D match to TRBD1 (5 bases). V was trimmed by 5 bases and J by 2 bases, leaving 12 bases between them. This CDR3 is built from 14 residues. Germline V gene data show CDR1 as SGHDN and CDR2 as FVKESK. CDR3 nucleotide sequence: TGTGCCAGCAGCTCACAGGTGCTCAACTATGGCTACACCTTC. It yields the protein CASSSQVLNYGYTF.

This chain links TRBV29-1 with TRBJ2-7; 7 bases line up with TRBD2. CDR1 SQVTM and CDR2 ANQGSEA come from the germline V gene. The CDR3 contains 12 residues. Trimming removed 4 bases from V and 4 bases from J; junction bases left unmatched: 4. The DNA of the CDR3 is TGCAGCGTTGGGCGGGGGTTTTACGAGCAGTACTTC. It translates to CSVGRGFYEQYF.

The chain has TRBV27 and TRBJ2-3; D possibly corresponds to TRBD2 (5 bases). With 8 bases removed from V and 4 bases from J, the gap between germline ends came to 13 bases. CDR3 length equals 13 residues. In germline, CDR1 is MNHEY, CDR2 SMNVEV (reference sequence). The CDR3 nucleotides are TGTGCCAGCGGTCCGGGCGGGCCAGATACGCAGTATTTT. It encodes CASGPGGPDTQYF.

The chain has TRBV18 and TRBJ1-6; no definite D call. Germline CDR1 reads KGHSH; CDR2 reads LQKENI. The length of the CDR3 is 13 residues. With 5 bases removed from V and 10 bases from J, the gap between germline ends came to 12 bases. As DNA, the CDR3 is TGTGCCAGCTCAGGCGACTTCCAATCACCCCTCCACTTT. It is translated as CASSGDFQSPLHF.

The CDR3 loop is CASSRDWNYGYTF. The CDR3 DNA reads as TGCGCCAGCAGCCGGGACTGGAACTATGGCTACACCTTC. The chain uses TRBV5-1 and TRBJ1-2; D might be TRBD1 (5 bases). The V end lost 4 bases, the J end lost 2 bases, and 9 bases lay between the germline ends. Germline values: CDR1 SGHRS, CDR2 YFSETQ. The CDR3 loop spans 13 amino acids. The entire variable domain, with the rest obtained from reference TRBV5-1 and TRBJ1-2, is as follows: KAGVTQTPRYLIKTRGQQVTLSCSPISGHRSVSWYQQTPGQGLQFLFEYFSETQRNKGNFPGRFSGRQFSNSRSEMNVSTLELGDSALYLCASSRDWNYGYTFGSGTRLTVV.

The chain is built from TRBV19 and TRBJ2-1, with D maybe TRBD1 (6 bases). The V gene lost 5 bases and the J gene lost 8 bases, with 16 bases spanning the gap. Germline V gene sequence: CDR1 LNHDA, CDR2 SQIVND (reference sequence). This CDR3 spans 14 amino acids. The CDR3 region has the DNA TGTGCCAGTAGTCGACTGCAGGGGATAGATGAGCAGTTCTTC. Translation gives CASSRLQGIDEQFF.

In regard to this clone: At one of its ends the junction is not consistent with the germline gene, which may arise from a read error. The chain links TRBV29-1 to TRBJ2-5, with D possibly TRBD1 on 5 matching bases. Germline V gene data show CDR1 as SQVTM and CDR2 as ANQGSEA. There are 13 residues in the CDR3. CDR3 in amino acids: CSVDAGVTETQYF. CDR3 DNA sequence: TGCAGCGTTGACGCAGGAGTGACAGAGACCCAATACTTC.

The rearrangement joins TRBV5-4 to TRBJ1-3; D gene uncertain. This CDR3 region has 17 residues. V lost 3 bases and J 0 bases, leaving 16 bases between the germline ends. The germline CDR1 and CDR2 sequences are SGHNT and YYREEE (reference sequence). The CDR3 sequence: CASSWNERLPSGNTIYF. As DNA, the CDR3 is TGTGCCAGCAGCTGGAATGAGCGACTGCCCTCTGGAAACACCATATATTTT.

This chain connects TRBV5-1 to TRBJ2-7; 10 bases agree with TRBD1. This CDR3 has 14 residues. J lost 3 bases, V lost 4 bases, and 4 bases had no gene match. CDR1 SGHRS and CDR2 YFSETQ come from the germline V gene. The chain's CDR3 is CASSLDRGVYEQYF. CDR3 bases: TGCGCCAGCAGCCTGGACAGGGGGGTCTACGAGCAGTACTTC.

The rearrangement links TRBV27 to TRBJ2-7; 10 bases match TRBD2. The V gene end was trimmed by 3 bases and the J gene end by 3 bases; junction bases not matched to a gene: 2. CDR3 length equals 14 residues. Germline V gene lookup returns CDR1 MNHEY and CDR2 SMNVEV (reference sequence). CDR3 region: CASSFSGRLYEQYF. CDR3 nucleotide sequence: TGTGCCAGCAGTTTTAGCGGGAGGCTCTACGAGCAGTACTTC.

The gene calls are TRBV30 and TRBJ2-7, with a tentative D call TRBD2 (5 bases). Trimming took off 3 bases at V and 0 bases at J, with 18 bases between the two ends. The CDR3 covers 16 residues. CDR1 and CDR2 (germline): GTSNPN, SVGIG (reference sequence). CDR3 DNA sequence: TGTGCCTGGAGCCGGGCTTTTAGCGCTCTCTCCTACGAGCAGTACTTC. It codes for CAWSRAFSALSYEQYF.

The chain recombines TRBV9 with TRBJ2-3; tentatively, D is TRBD2 (5 bases). The length of the CDR3 is 13 residues. V was cut by 5 bases and J by 2 bases, with 9 bases left in between. Germline assignment: CDR1 SGDLS and CDR2 YYNGEE. The CDR3 reads CASSVDFTDTQYF. The CDR3 nucleotides read TGTGCCAGCAGTGTGGACTTCACAGATACGCAGTATTTT. The variable domain in full, with the rest retrieved from reference TRBV9 and TRBJ2-3, is DSGVTQTPKHLITATGQRVTLRCSPRSGDLSVYWYQQSLDQGLQFLIQYYNGEERAKGNILERFSAQQFPDLHSELNLSSLELGDSALYFCASSVDFTDTQYFGPGTRLTVL.

The chain joins TRBV7-2 to TRBJ1-5; no reliable D call. This CDR3 spans 16 amino acids. V lost 5 bases and J lost 2, with 16 bases in between. The germline CDR1 and CDR2 sequences are SGHTA and FQGNSA. The CDR3 region has the DNA TGTGCCAGCAGCCCTGGACGGGAGGTGGGCAATCAGCCCCAGCATTTT. Translating it yields CASSPGREVGNQPQHF.